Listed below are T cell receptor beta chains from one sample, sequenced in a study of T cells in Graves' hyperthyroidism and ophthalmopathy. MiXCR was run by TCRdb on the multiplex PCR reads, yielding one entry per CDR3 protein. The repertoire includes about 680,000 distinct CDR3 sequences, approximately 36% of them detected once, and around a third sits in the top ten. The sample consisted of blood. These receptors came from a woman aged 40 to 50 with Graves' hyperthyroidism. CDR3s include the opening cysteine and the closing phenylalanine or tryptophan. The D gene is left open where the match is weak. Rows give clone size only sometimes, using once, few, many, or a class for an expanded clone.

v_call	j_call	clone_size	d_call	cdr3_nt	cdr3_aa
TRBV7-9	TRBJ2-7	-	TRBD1	TGTGCCAGCAGCCACCGGGACAGGGGGCGCCGCGACGAGCAGTACTTC	CASSHRDRGRRDEQYF
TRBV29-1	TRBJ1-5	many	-	TGCAGCGTTGGCGGGACTTATAGCAATCAGCCCCAGCATTTT	CSVGGTYSNQPQHF
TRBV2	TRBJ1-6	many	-	TGTGCCAGCAAGTTTCAGACGAGCTCCTATAATTCACCCCTCCACTTT	CASKFQTSSYNSPLHF
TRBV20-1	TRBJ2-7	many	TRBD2	TGCAGTGCCGCGGGGACTAGCGGTTTTTACGAGCAGTACTTC	CSAAGTSGFYEQYF
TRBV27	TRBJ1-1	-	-	TGTGCCAGCAGTTTATCGGGAGGGTCGGACACTGAAGCTTTCTTT	CASSLSGGSDTEAFF
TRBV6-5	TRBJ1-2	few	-	TGTGCCAGCAGTTACCTCGGACAGTTCAACTATGGCTACACCTTC	CASSYLGQFNYGYTF
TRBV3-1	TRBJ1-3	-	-	TGTGCCAGCAGGGACGGCTCTGGAAACACCATATATTTT	CASRDGSGNTIYF
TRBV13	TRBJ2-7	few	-	TGTGCCAGCAGCTTAACCGGGACCCTCTACGAGCAGTACTTC	CASSLTGTLYEQYF
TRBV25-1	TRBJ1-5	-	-	TGTGCCAGCAGTGAACATAATTCCCCACCGGCAGATAGCAATCAGCCCCAGCATTTT	CASSEHNSPPADSNQPQHF
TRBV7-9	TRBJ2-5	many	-	TGTGCCAGCACTGGATGGGGGGCAGGGTCGCAGGAGACCCAGTACTTC	CASTGWGAGSQETQYF
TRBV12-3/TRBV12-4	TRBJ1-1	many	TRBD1	TGTGCCAGTCATCGACAGGGACGGAACACTGAAGCTTTCTTT	CASHRQGRNTEAFF
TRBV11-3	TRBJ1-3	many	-	TGTGCCAGCAGCTTAATGGGGAACGGAAACACCATATATTTT	CASSLMGNGNTIYF
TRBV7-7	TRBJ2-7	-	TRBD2	TGTGCCAGCACCTCTAGCGGGGGGGGTGAGCAGTACTTC	CASTSSGGGEQYF
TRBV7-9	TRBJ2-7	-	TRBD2	TGTGCCAGCAGCTGGATCGAGACTAGCGGGAGCCACGAGCAGTACTTC	CASSWIETSGSHEQYF
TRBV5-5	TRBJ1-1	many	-	TGTGCCAGCAGCCTGTATGCGGGCCTAGCTTTCTTT	CASSLYAGLAFF
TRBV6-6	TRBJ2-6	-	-	TGTGCCAGCAGTTCGACGGACGGCTCTGGGGCCAACGTCCTGACTTTC	CASSSTDGSGANVLTF
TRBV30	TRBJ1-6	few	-	TGTGCCTGGAGTGTATTGCAGGTTCCTTTT	CAWSVLQVPF
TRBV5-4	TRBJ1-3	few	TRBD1	TGTGCCAGCAGCGCTCGACAGGGGGCGGAAAACACCATATATTTT	CASSARQGAENTIYF
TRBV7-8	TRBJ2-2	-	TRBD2	TGTGCCAGCACTGGCGGGGGGGGGGGAACCGGGGAGCTGTTTTTT	CASTGGGGGTGELFF
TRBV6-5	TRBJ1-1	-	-	TGTGCCAGCAGTTACTCGAGTATTCGGGTTTTCACTGAAGCTTTCTTT	CASSYSSIRVFTEAFF
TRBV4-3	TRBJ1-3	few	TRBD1	TGCGCCAGCAGCCACGCGGAAGGACAGGACACCATATATTTT	CASSHAEGQDTIYF
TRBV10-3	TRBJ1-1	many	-	TGTGCCATCAAGGACAGCCGGAACACTGAAGCTTTCTTT	CAIKDSRNTEAFF
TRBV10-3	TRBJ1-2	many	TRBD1	TGTGCCACCGGGGGACAGGGGGCTTCGGGTGGCTACACCTTC	CATGGQGASGGYTF
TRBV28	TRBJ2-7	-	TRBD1	TGTGCCAGCAGTCTCGGGACAGGGTTGACCGAGCAGTACTTC	CASSLGTGLTEQYF
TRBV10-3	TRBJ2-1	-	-	TGTGCCATCAGTGATATGGGGGGAGCTAGGGAGCAGTTCTTC	CAISDMGGAREQFF
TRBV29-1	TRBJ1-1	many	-	TGCAGCGTTGAGCGTGGGGGAAAGAACACTGAAGCTTTCTTT	CSVERGGKNTEAFF
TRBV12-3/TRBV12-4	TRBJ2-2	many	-	TGTGCCAGCAGCCTTGGCATAGGGCAGGGCACCGGGGAGCTGTTTTTT	CASSLGIGQGTGELFF
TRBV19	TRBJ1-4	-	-	TGTGCCAGTAGTATAGACGGAGGACACGACGGTTCTGCAACTAATGAAAAACTGTTTTTT	CASSIDGGHDGSATNEKLFF
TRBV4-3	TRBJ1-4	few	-	TGCGCCAGCAGCCAAGGGTCCTCCTATACGAACTATGATGAAAAACTGTTTTTT	CASSQGSSYTNYDEKLFF
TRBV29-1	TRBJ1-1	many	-	TGCAGCGTTGAGGTGGGGGGCTTGAGCACTGAAGCTTTCTTT	CSVEVGGLSTEAFF
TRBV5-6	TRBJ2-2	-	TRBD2	TGTGCCAGCACTCGCCTCGGACTAGCGGGAGGCAGCACGCCCGGGGAGCTGTTTTTT	CASTRLGLAGGSTPGELFF
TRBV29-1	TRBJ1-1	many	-	TGCAGCGTTGTTGGACTTATGAACACTGAAGCTTTCTTT	CSVVGLMNTEAFF
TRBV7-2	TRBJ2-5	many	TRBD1	TGTGCCAGCAGTTCCGACAGGGGAATAGAGACCCAGTACTTC	CASSSDRGIETQYF
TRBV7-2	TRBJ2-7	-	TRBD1	TGTGCCATCAGCCTGACAGGGGGCTACGAGCAGTACTTC	CAISLTGGYEQYF
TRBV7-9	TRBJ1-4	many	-	TGTGCCAGCAGCTCGCCCCATGAAAAACTGTTTTTT	CASSSPHEKLFF
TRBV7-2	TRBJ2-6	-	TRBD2	TGTGCCAGCAGTAGGACCGGGACTAGCGAGACCCCTGGGGCCAACGTCCTGACTTTC	CASSRTGTSETPGANVLTF
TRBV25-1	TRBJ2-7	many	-	TGTGCCAGCAGTCCTGACAGGCACTCCTACGAGCAGTACTTC	CASSPDRHSYEQYF
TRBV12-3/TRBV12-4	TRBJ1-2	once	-	TGTGCCAGCAGCAGCCCGAACAGGGATGGCTACACCTTC	CASSSPNRDGYTF
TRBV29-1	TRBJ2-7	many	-	TGCAGCGCACTGGGACTTGAAACCTACGAGCAGTACTTC	CSALGLETYEQYF
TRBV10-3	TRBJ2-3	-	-	TGTGCCACCGCCTTTGGCGGGTCTAGCACAGATACGCAGTATTTT	CATAFGGSSTDTQYF
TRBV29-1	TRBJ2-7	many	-	TGCAGCGTTGAAGATCTGAAAGAGTCCTCCTACGAGCAGTACTTC	CSVEDLKESSYEQYF
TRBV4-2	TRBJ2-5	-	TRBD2	TGTGCCAGCAGCCAAAAGGGACTACGGGAGACCCAGTACTTC	CASSQKGLRETQYF
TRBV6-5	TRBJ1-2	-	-	TGTGCCAGCAGTTACTCCGAAGGGGGTCTTGGCTACACCTTC	CASSYSEGGLGYTF